A selection of T cell receptor beta chains follows, all from one sample in a study of blood T cell repertoires in COVID-19. TCRdb's table, derived via immunoSEQ multiplex PCR, lists solely in-frame clones and lacks some. The table has 55,000 to 80,000 clones, roughly 74% seen once. Sequencing was carried out using peripheral blood. These receptors came from a woman older than 75 with acute or convalescent COVID-19. CDR3s include the opening cysteine and the closing phenylalanine or tryptophan. D genes are given only for firm matches. The listing skips clone size in some rows; elsewhere it reads once, few, many or a size class.

clone_size	d_call	j_call	v_call	cdr3_nt	cdr3_aa
.	TRBD1	TRBJ2-7	TRBV28	TGTGCCAGCAGTTTACCCGGGACAGGGGCCTACGAGCAGTACTTC	CASSLPGTGAYEQYF
.	.	TRBJ1-1	TRBV28	TGTGCCAGCAGTTTATCCCCACGCGTCGGAGCTTTCTTT	CASSLSPRVGAFF
.	.	TRBJ2-7	TRBV4-2	TGTGCCAGCAGCCAAGTAGCTAGCTCCTACGAGCAGTACTTC	CASSQVASSYEQYF
.	TRBD2	TRBJ2-7	TRBV5-1	TGCGCCAGCAGCTTGATAGCGGGTAGCGACGAGCAGTACTTC	CASSLIAGSDEQYF
.	.	TRBJ2-1	TRBV3-1/TRBV3-2	TGTGCCAGCAGCCAGGCCGACAGGCCCAGGTGCAATGAGCAGTTCTTC	CASSQADRPRCNEQFF
.	TRBD1	TRBJ2-1	TRBV7-9	TGTGCCAGCAGCTTCTCGGGACAGGAAGACAATGAGCAGTTCTTC	CASSFSGQEDNEQFF
few	.	TRBJ1-3	TRBV28	TGTGCCAGCAGATTTCTTTCTGGAAACACCATATATTTT	CASRFLSGNTIYF
once	TRBD1	TRBJ1-3	TRBV25-1	TGTGCCAGCAGTGCCCCGACAGGGCGAGAAGGCGGAAACACCATATATTTT	CASSAPTGREGGNTIYF
.	.	TRBJ1-3	TRBV7-9	TGTGCCAGCAGGCCTAGACAGTTCACTGGAAACACCATATATTTT	CASRPRQFTGNTIYF
.	.	TRBJ2-3	TRBV2	TGTGCCAGCAGCGCCGGGACTTTTGGAAAAGATACGCAGTATTTT	CASSAGTFGKDTQYF
.	.	TRBJ1-2	TRBV18	TGTGCCAGCTCACCGGAGGCGCGGATCAATGGCTACACCTTC	CASSPEARINGYTF
.	TRBD2	TRBJ2-2	TRBV9	TGTGCCAGCAGCGTAGTGGATGTGGCGGGAGGCACCGGGGAGCTGTTTTTT	CASSVVDVAGGTGELFF
once	.	TRBJ1-2	TRBV6-5	TGTGCCAGCAGCCCAGTCGACAGTATTAACTATGGCTACACCTTC	CASSPVDSINYGYTF
few	TRBD2	TRBJ2-2	TRBV7-9	TGTGCCAGCAGCAGAGGACTAGCGGGAGGCGGGGAGCTGTTTTTT	CASSRGLAGGGELFF
few	TRBD1	TRBJ2-5	TRBV7-9	TGTGCCAGCAGCCGAGGGACAGGGAGGGGAGAGACCCAGTACTTC	CASSRGTGRGETQYF
.	.	TRBJ1-1	TRBV9	TGTGCCAGCAGAGAGACAGTGAGCACTGAAGCTTTCTTT	CASRETVSTEAFF
.	.	TRBJ2-3	TRBV5-1	TGCGCCAGCAGCTTGGTGAGTCGCACAGATACGCAGTATTTT	CASSLVSRTDTQYF
.	TRBD2	TRBJ2-1	TRBV4-1	TGCGCCAGCAGCCAGGGACTAGCGCTTAGCTCCTACAATGAGCAGTTCTTC	CASSQGLALSSYNEQFF
.	.	TRBJ1-1	TRBV19	TGTGCCAGTAGTATGGTAGGACAAGGGGTCACTGAAGCTTTCTTT	CASSMVGQGVTEAFF
.	.	TRBJ1-1	TRBV6-2/TRBV6-3	TGTGCCAGCAGTTATAGGAGGAACACTGAAGCTTTCTTT	CASSYRRNTEAFF
few	TRBD1	TRBJ2-7	TRBV4-3	TGCGCCAGCAGCCACCCGGGACAGGGTGTTCACGAGCAGTACTTC	CASSHPGQGVHEQYF
many	.	TRBJ2-1	TRBV4-1	TGCGCCAGCAGCCAAGACCCCAGAAACAATGAGCAGTTCTTC	CASSQDPRNNEQFF
.	.	TRBJ2-3	TRBV2	TGTGCCAGCAACCGACTTTCAATACCCACAGATACGCAGTATTTT	CASNRLSIPTDTQYF
.	.	TRBJ2-2	TRBV28	TGTGCCAGCAGGGTGACCGGGGCGAACACCGGGGAGCTGTTTTTT	CASRVTGANTGELFF
.	TRBD2	TRBJ2-1	TRBV7-3	TGTGCCAGCAGTGCGGGACTAGCGGGAGTGGATGAGCAGTTCTTC	CASSAGLAGVDEQFF
.	.	TRBJ2-1	TRBV11-2	TGTGCCAGCAGCTTGTACGGGGGTTACAATGAGCAGTTCTTC	CASSLYGGYNEQFF
.	.	TRBJ2-4	TRBV6-6	TGTGCCAGCAGTTACTCTGGCGGGATCCGAAACATTCAGTACTTC	CASSYSGGIRNIQYF
once	TRBD1	TRBJ2-7	TRBV15	TGTGCCACCAGCAGAGATAACAGGGGGCAGTACTTC	CATSRDNRGQYF